Below are 21 T cell receptor beta chains sequenced from a single sample in a study of blood T cell repertoires in COVID-19. TCRdb's copy holds only in-frame clones and misses some; the assay was immunoSEQ multiplex PCR. The sample has some 250,000 clones, around 87% seen once. Sequencing was done on a sample of peripheral blood. The source of these receptors is a woman aged 55-69 years with COVID-19, enrolled during active disease.

This clone was found once. The chain combines TRBV19 with TRBJ2-6; 7 bases are shared with TRBD1. This CDR3 comprises 15 residues. J gave up 4 bases and V 4 bases, and 4 bases lay outside the gene matches. Per the germline V gene, CDR1 is LNHDA and CDR2 is SQIVND (reference sequence). The CDR3 loop is CASSKGAEGANVLTF. The CDR3 DNA reads as TGTGCCAGTAGTAAGGGGGCGGAGGGGGCCAACGTCCTGACTTTC.

The V gene is TRBV28, the J gene TRBJ1-2; weak D call: TRBD1 (5 bases). The germline V and J ends were trimmed by 3 bases and 8 bases, with 16 bases remaining between them. The CDR3 has 14 amino acids. CDR1 is MDHEN, CDR2 SYDVKM, per germline. This chain's CDR3 is CASSFTHLGGGYTF. CDR3 DNA sequence: TGTGCCAGCAGTTTTACCCATCTTGGGGGGGGCTACACCTTC.

This rearrangement joins TRBV9 to TRBJ2-1, with 12 positions matching TRBD2. The CDR3 loop spans 15 amino acids. The V gene's germline CDR1 is SGDLS and CDR2 YYNGEE. V lost 4 bases to trimming and J lost 6 bases; unmatched junction nucleotides: 5. CDR3 sequence: CASSPGLAGRNEQFF. CDR3 sequence (DNA): TGTGCCAGCAGCCCTGGACTAGCGGGACGCAATGAGCAGTTCTTC.

This clone occurred once. The V call is TRBV7-9, the J call TRBJ2-1; TRBD2 is a possible D gene (5 bases). The CDR3 totals 18 residues. The germline V and J ends were trimmed by 6 bases and 0 bases, with 21 bases remaining between them. Germline values: CDR1 SEHNR, CDR2 FQNEAQ (reference sequence). The CDR3 bases are TGTGCCAGCAGTCCTCTCCCGGCTAGCTGGGACTCCTACAATGAGCAGTTCTTC. Its protein is CASSPLPASWDSYNEQFF.

The rearrangement links TRBV4-3 to TRBJ2-7, with D perhaps TRBD2 (6 bases). V lost 0 bases to trimming and J lost 7 bases, with 13 bases between them. Germline V gives CDR1 LGHNA, CDR2 YSLEER. The CDR3 totals 14 residues. As DNA, the CDR3 is TGCGCCAGCAGCCAAGATCATCACCGGGGGGAGCAGTACTTC. Translating it yields CASSQDHHRGEQYF.

V is TRBV28 and J is TRBJ1-5, with D possibly being TRBD1 (6 bases). The CDR3 consists of 14 residues. V was clipped by 10 bases and J by 5 bases, with 18 bases between them. The V gene's germline CDR1 is MDHEN and CDR2 SYDVKM. CDR3 residues: CAIGMGTNHQPQHF. The DNA for the CDR3 is TGTGCCATCGGGATGGGGACAAACCATCAGCCCCAGCATTTT.

The rearrangement uses TRBV10-1 and TRBJ1-2; 7 bases are shared with TRBD1. The germline gives CDR1 WNHNN, CDR2 SYGVQD (reference sequence). This CDR3 is built from 15 residues. The V gene end was trimmed by 6 bases and the J gene end by 4 bases; junction bases not matched to a gene: 11. The CDR3 here is CASRTGTEELYGYTF. For the CDR3, the DNA is TGCGCCAGCAGAACCGGGACAGAAGAACTCTATGGCTACACCTTC.

V gene TRBV4-1 combines with J gene TRBJ1-6, with 10 positions matching TRBD1. V trimming: 2 bases; J trimming: 10 bases; junction bases outside the gene matches: 2. Germline V lookup: CDR1 MGHRA, CDR2 YSYEKL. CDR3 size: 14 residues. CDR3 protein: CASSQWDRGSPLHF. The CDR3 DNA follows: TGCGCCAGCAGCCAATGGGACAGGGGATCACCCCTCCACTTT.

This clone was counted between two and nine times. V and J are TRBV5-5 and TRBJ1-1; D unclear. The CDR3 extends over 16 amino acids. Germline CDR1 SGHKS, CDR2 YYEKEE (reference sequence). Trimming took 0 bases from V and 0 from J, leaving 12 bases between them. In nucleotides, the CDR3 is TGTGCCAGCAGCTTGGGGGTCGGCGGAATGAACACTGAAGCTTTCTTT. It yields the protein CASSLGVGGMNTEAFF.

This rearrangement joins TRBV3-1 (or the pseudogene TRBV3-2) to TRBJ2-1; D remains unclear. The CDR3 covers 17 residues. Germline CDR1 is LGHDT and CDR2 is YNNKEL (reference sequence). Trimming took off 4 bases at V and 2 bases at J, with 18 bases between the two ends. The CDR3 is CASSPRGSFPAYNEQFF. For the CDR3, the DNA is TGTGCCAGCAGCCCCCGCGGCAGTTTCCCAGCCTACAATGAGCAGTTCTTC.

The count of this clone is one. The rearrangement uses TRBV11-2 and TRBJ2-7; D perhaps matches TRBD1 (5 bases). Trimming shortened V by 0 bases and J by 4 bases, and 16 bases separated the two germline ends. Germline CDR1 SGHAT, CDR2 FQNNGV. This CDR3 comprises 16 residues. The CDR3 DNA reads as TGTGCCAGCAGCTTAGATCCGGCAGGGTACCCATACGAGCAGTACTTC. Translated, it gives CASSLDPAGYPYEQYF.

V gene TRBV6-2 or TRBV6-3 combines with J gene TRBJ1-1, with D possibly TRBD1 on 5 matching bases. With 5 bases removed from V and 3 bases from J, the gap between germline ends came to 7 bases. Per the germline V gene, CDR1 is MNHEY and CDR2 is SVGEGT. The CDR3 extends over 12 amino acids. DNA for the CDR3: TGTGCCAGCAGTAGACAGTACACTGAAGCTTTCTTT. Its protein is CASSRQYTEAFF.

The genes are TRBV18 and TRBJ2-7, with TRBD2 identical over 11 bases. Trimming took 4 bases from V and 1 from J; bases not matched to a gene: 6. The CDR3 consists of 16 residues. Germline V gives CDR1 KGHSH, CDR2 LQKENI. This CDR3 reads CASSLTSGSRSYEQYF. CDR3 in DNA: TGTGCCAGCTCACTTACTAGCGGGAGCAGGTCCTACGAGCAGTACTTC.

This chain links TRBV20-1 with TRBJ1-4; 7 bases map to TRBD1. Trimming took 7 bases from V and 4 from J; bases not matched to a gene: 0. The CDR3 loop spans 11 amino acids. Germline-derived CDR1 and CDR2 are DFQATT and SNEGSKA (reference sequence). CDR3 coding DNA: TGCAGTGGGGACAGTAATGAAAAACTGTTTTTT. Its protein product is CSGDSNEKLFF.

The chain combines TRBV2 with TRBJ2-2; 7 nucleotides agree with TRBD1. After removal of 3 bases from V and 4 bases from J, the junction contained 5 bases not matched to a gene. The germline CDR1 and CDR2 sequences are SNHLY and FYNNEI. The CDR3 covers 15 residues. The CDR3 spells CASSEVAGGTGELFF. The DNA of the CDR3 is TGTGCCAGCAGTGAGGTGGCAGGGGGCACCGGGGAGCTGTTTTTT.

The chain has TRBV6-5 and TRBJ1-2; D is perhaps TRBD1 (5 bases). CDR1 and CDR2 (germline): MNHEY, SVGAGI. The CDR3 is 15 amino acids. Deletions cut 6 bases from V and 4 bases from J, with 18 bases between. The CDR3 loop is CASRDQGGMRYGYTF. The CDR3 DNA reads TGTGCCAGCAGGGACCAGGGAGGGATGCGCTATGGCTACACCTTC.

This chain links TRBV10-1 with TRBJ2-7, with TRBD2 matching 7 bases. The germline CDR1 and CDR2 sequences are WNHNN and SYGVQD (reference sequence). The junction had 10 bases not matched to a gene; V was cut back by 3 bases and J by 2 bases. This CDR3 has 16 amino acids. This CDR3 is CASSDGRGGPPYEQYF. CDR3 in DNA: TGCGCCAGCAGTGACGGTCGGGGAGGGCCCCCCTACGAGCAGTACTTC.

The chain links TRBV3-1 (or the pseudogene TRBV3-2) to TRBJ2-5; unclear D gene. Trimming took off 5 bases at V and 2 bases at J, with 9 bases between the two ends. This CDR3 comprises 13 residues. From germline, CDR1 is LGHDT and CDR2 YNNKEL (reference sequence). The CDR3 sequence: CASSGPGQETQYF. As DNA, the CDR3 is TGTGCCAGCAGCGGCCCGGGTCAAGAGACCCAGTACTTC.

This chain joins TRBV7-6 and TRBJ1-3; 8 bases are a match to TRBD1. Losses at the gene ends were 4 bases for V and 3 bases for J; bases not matched to a gene: 5. The germline CDR1 and CDR2 sequences are SGHVS and FNYEAQ. The CDR3 totals 15 residues. CDR3 residues: CASSSGQGDGNTIYF. The CDR3 bases are TGTGCCAGCAGCTCCGGACAGGGAGATGGAAACACCATATATTTT.

The rearrangement links TRBV19 to TRBJ1-1, with 7 bases that match TRBD1. Trimming removed 5 bases from V and 4 bases from J; junction bases left unmatched: 7. Per germline, CDR1 LNHDA and CDR2 SQIVND (reference sequence). This CDR3 has 14 residues. CDR3 nucleotide sequence: TGTGCCAGTAGTCTCTACGGACAGGTCACTGAAGCTTTCTTT. Translation: CASSLYGQVTEAFF.

This chain uses TRBV3-1 (or the pseudogene TRBV3-2) with TRBJ2-3, with TRBD2 matching over 8 bases. The CDR3 has 15 amino acids. V shed 4 bases, J shed 3 bases, and the junction held 6 bases outside the gene matches. The V gene's germline CDR1 is LGHDT and CDR2 YNNKEL (reference sequence). CDR3 loop: CASSRIGGRTDTQYF. The CDR3 DNA sequence: TGTGCCAGCAGCCGAATTGGCGGGAGGACAGATACGCAGTATTTT.